This T cell receptor beta chain was observed in a study of cytomegalovirus exposure and HLA in healthy donors. This clone was recorded only once. The antigen is unknown. Germline V gene lookup returns CDR1 SGHRS and CDR2 YFSETQ. With V trimmed by 2 bases and J by 0 bases, 4 bases remained unmatched. This CDR3 spans 18 amino acids. Amplification used 60 Vbeta primers and 13 Jbeta primers. Per the original methods: Some 80 million unique TCR beta chains, 9 million to 11 million shared, were counted in a later analysis. This table comes from immunoSEQ multiplex PCR, and its TCRdb copy is limited to in-frame clones, with some not included. That table supplies the V and J calls and clone size; D and trimming were determined from the DNA. The table includes around 190,000 clones, about 78% detected once. Study-wide results and limits: Within an earlier analysis, most TCR beta V segments proved productive either about 87% or about 30% of the time.

The sequencing sample was made of PBMCs. The chain uses TRBV5-1 and TRBJ2-3; 15 bases are shared with TRBD2. The sequence derives from a woman aged 30 to 39 in good health and CMV-seronegative. The CDR3 loop is CASSFGLAGGTSTDTQYF. The CDR3, as DNA: TGCGCCAGCAGCTTCGGACTAGCGGGGGGGACTAGCACAGATACGCAGTATTTT.